This T cell receptor beta chain derives from a study of OX40 agonist ivuxolimab in advanced cancers. On the study more broadly: Patients received ivuxolimab, an agonistic anti-OX40 (CD134) antibody. Earlier anti-PD-1, anti-PD-L1 or anti-CTLA-4 therapy was permitted; under 50% had received some.

J was trimmed by 3 bases and V by 5 bases; bases with no gene match: 10. The CDR3 extends over 15 amino acids. From germline, CDR1 is KGHSH and CDR2 LQKENI. Of note for this clone: Its specificity is not known.

Findings and caveats of the study: Part of the nonresponder group also had normalized T-cell clonal expansion that was low. Expanded peripheral T cell antigen specificity was not determined.

Sequencing used immunoSEQ multiplex PCR; TCRdb keeps in-frame clones, though not all of them. The table shows around 80,000 clones, with 94% occurring only once. This specimen consisted of CD4+ or CD8+ T cells sorted from blood, obtained in a trial of the OX40 agonist ivuxolimab. The J gene is TRBJ2-7, the V gene TRBV18, with 7 nucleotides matching TRBD1. The clonotype comes from an adult with an advanced solid tumor such as melanoma, head and neck, liver or kidney cancer. The CDR3 nucleotides are TGTGCCAGCTCAACTCGACAGGGATTAGACTACGAGCAGTACTTC. Its translation is CASSTRQGLDYEQYF. The whole variable domain, filled in from reference TRBV18 and TRBJ2-7, reads NAGVMQNPRHLVRRRGQEARLRCSPMKGHSHVYWYRQLPEEGLKFMVYLQKENIIDESGMPKERFSAEFPKEGPSILRIQQVVRGDSAAYFCASSTRQGLDYEQYFGPGTRLTVT.